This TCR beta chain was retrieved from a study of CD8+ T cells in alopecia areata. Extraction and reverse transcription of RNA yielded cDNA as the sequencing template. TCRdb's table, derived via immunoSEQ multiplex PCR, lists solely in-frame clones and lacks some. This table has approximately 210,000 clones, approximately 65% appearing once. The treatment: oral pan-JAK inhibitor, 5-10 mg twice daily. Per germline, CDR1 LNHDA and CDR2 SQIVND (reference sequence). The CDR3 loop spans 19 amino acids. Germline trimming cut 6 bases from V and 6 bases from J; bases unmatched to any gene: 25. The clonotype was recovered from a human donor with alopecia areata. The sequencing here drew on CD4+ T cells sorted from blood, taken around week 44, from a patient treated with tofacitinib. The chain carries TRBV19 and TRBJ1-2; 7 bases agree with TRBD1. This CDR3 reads CASSHRTMMTGNNVDGYTF. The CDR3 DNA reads TGTGCCAGTAGCCACAGAACGATGATGACAGGGAACAACGTGGATGGCTACACCTTC. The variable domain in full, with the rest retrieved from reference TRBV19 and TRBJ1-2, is DGGITQSPKYLFRKEGQNVTLSCEQNLNHDAMYWYRQDPGQGLRLIYYSQIVNDFQKGDIAEGYSVSREKKESFPLTVTSAQKNPTAFYLCASSHRTMMTGNNVDGYTFGSGTRLTVV.